Described below is a single T cell receptor (beta chain) sequence and its context. Its antigen is still unknown. Base qualities are not provided; no much larger clone lies one nucleotide away. The cohort comprised 550 to 700 healthy bone marrow donors. All cohort members were sampled while nominally healthy, although unrecorded immune exposures were likely present. The donor tested CMV seronegative and was one of the 352 seronegative cohort members. Every donor gave a peripheral blood sample, and the peripheral blood mononuclear cells from that sample were used for TCR beta sequencing. Genomic DNA was extracted from the blood cell samples with the Qiagen DNeasy Blood Extraction Kit. The data derive from a study of cytomegalovirus exposure and HLA in healthy donors (dated by TCRdb to 2016 to 2017). A note on the overall study: An earlier analysis of around 600 of the donors reported 250 to 350 Gb of sequence data and some 100 million unique TCR beta sequences from about 179 million T cells. Roughly 290 gigabases of sequencing data and 70 million to 100 million unique TCR sequences made up an early release that covered about 640 HLA-typed donors. Among the approximately 400 genotyped donors, approximately 82% belonged to the genetic ancestry cluster associated with self-reported Caucasian donors. The study aimed to test whether cataloging public T cell receptors could reveal signatures of past pathogen exposure. The study profiled the T cell repertoires of some 610 subjects by immunosequencing and related them to cytomegalovirus serostatus. A separate validation cohort of more than 100 different subjects was used in addition to the 666-subject first cohort. High-throughput TCR immunosequencing, statistical association of individual TCRs with disease status, and machine learning were combined to predict cytomegalovirus infection status. In a later analysis, previously published TCR beta repertoires from about 640 donors were re-analyzed and high-resolution HLA genotyping was added so that TCR occurrence patterns could be studied. The later analysis used no new phenotypic data to find candidate immune exposures, relying instead on TCR beta sequences and their occurrence across donors. In an earlier analysis of 500 to 650 of the donors, high-throughput TCR beta sequencing was used to judge whether each TCR beta V gene segment behaved as functional or pseudogenic. Donor age, sex, ethnicity and CMV serostatus were compiled together with the repertoire data. In a later genetic analysis, genome-wide SNP genotypes for about 60% of the 666 donors were used, and that subset was treated as a discovery cohort. Every discovery cohort repertoire had been produced on one sequencing platform. HLA typing covered class I and class II loci at four-digit resolution. Typing coverage varied by locus: roughly 629-630 donors for A, B, C, DRB1 and DQB1; roughly 500 for DQA1; some 610 for DPA1; roughly 470 for DPB1. Because of strong linkage in the cohort, four or five DR-DQ haplotypes were treated as single units for association and clustering. Among about 400 genotyped donors of the cohort, an average of approximately 240,000 unique TCR beta nucleotide sequences was sequenced per donor, of which roughly 18% were non-productive.

Broad study findings and their caveats: Strong co-occurrence of HLA alleles, especially DR and DQ, made assigning TCR associations to individual alleles difficult. According to a later analysis, TCR association rates differed among HLA loci, with DRB1 alleles showing the most associated TCRs and HLA-C alleles showing the fewest. The earlier analysis of 450 to 700 of the donors excluded 15 to 20 rarely observed V segments, including chromosome 9 orphons, because counts were too low. CMV serostatus was the only immune exposure information available for the cohort. Most TCR sequences were seen in very few donors, while some public TCRs were found in many individuals. It was suggested by the authors that the approach could potentially be generalized to other disease states and immunological phenotypes. A cluster of highly shared sequence variants was judged likely to represent a technical artifact of the sequencing pipeline. An earlier analysis of approximately 590 of the donors showed that most TCR beta V segments appeared in productive rearrangements either about 90% or about 30% of the time, which broadly matched IMGT annotations. Correlated functional status among segregating V segments might be attributable to linkage disequilibrium, but an unknown experimental factor could not be ruled out. In this cohort, only TCR beta chains were sequenced, and detectable features were limited by the absence of alpha or paired-chain data. A later genetic analysis associated a missense DCLRE1C variant with V-gene and J-gene trimming of TCR beta chains, and an independent cohort replicated the association. According to a later genetic analysis, donors in an Asian-associated ancestry cluster had fewer N-insertions in productive TCRs than the approximately 690-donor mean. A later analysis associated 15,000 to 20,000 TCR beta sequences with specific HLA alleles at a false discovery rate of 0.05. The 87-base-pair reads could not distinguish some IMGT-functional V segments, including TRBV6-2 and TRBV6-3, so those segments were excluded. A later analysis reported that several top co-occurrence clusters appeared linked to parvovirus B19, influenza, CMV and Epstein-Barr virus. The presence/absence analyses assumed that sequencing depth was roughly uniform across donors, and that assumption may not be true. In a later analysis, HLA-associated TCR beta chains showed more clonal expansion and lower generation probabilities than non-associated chains that were equally common. In a later analysis, most CMV-associated TCR beta chains were found to appear HLA-restricted, with HLA associations seemingly driven largely by CMV exposure. In the study, about 150 TCR beta chains were listed as associated with cytomegalovirus. A further reported finding was that TCR beta sequences accurately predicted the HLA-A and HLA-B alleles for most subjects in the first cohort. Because HLA typing was unavailable for some donors at each locus, only the typed subset was used in association tests. In both the original and validation cohorts, the classifier was reported to diagnose cytomegalovirus status with high specificity and sensitivity. In vitro tests confirmed that a few of the cytomegalovirus-associated TCR beta chains recognize cytomegalovirus antigens.

Counted from cysteine to phenylalanine, this CDR3 has 13 amino acids. Of all the DNA, just the CDR3 is kept, 39 bases in frame from base 1. The germline V gene (reference sequence) yields SGHNT for CDR1 and YYREEE for CDR2. The V and J ends are trimmed by 1 base and 6 bases, leaving 10 bases between them. Library preparation used the immunoSEQ multiplex PCR assay. For the multiplex PCR, a mixture combining 60 forward primers for TCR Vbeta segments and 13 reverse primers for TCR Jbeta segments was used. Amplification of the CDR3 region of rearranged TCR beta genes was performed with a multiplex PCR assay on genomic DNA. The amplified TCR beta libraries were sequenced on the Illumina HiSeq System as 87-base-pair reads. On the authors' methods: A later analysis counted some 74 million unique TCR beta chains across the approximately 700 repertoires, and 9.5 million to 11 million of these chains were shared by at least two donors. Raw reads were error-corrected and collapsed into unique sequences with a nearest-neighbor algorithm that merged closely related sequences to remove PCR and sequencing errors. CDR3 sequences were aligned to IMGT reference sequences to assign V, D and J gene segments. For a sequence to be retained, a match of at least six nucleotides was required to both a V gene segment and a J gene segment. Rearrangements were classified as productive when the CDR3 lacked stop codons and remained in frame with V and J, and all other rearrangements were classified as non-productive. CDR3 was defined by IMGT convention, running from the second conserved V-encoded cysteine to the conserved J-encoded phenylalanine. Sequences without an unambiguous match to a single V gene segment were excluded from the earlier analysis of about 600 of the donors. An earlier analysis of 500 to 700 of the donors classified V segments as functional when productive rearrangements were above 56.7% and as segregating when the standard deviation between donors was above 5%. To diagnose cytomegalovirus status from the catalog of TCR beta chain sequences, a statistical classification framework was built. In a later analysis, V and J genes were assigned by comparing TCR nucleotide sequences against IMGT/GENE-DB human TR gene sequences. A later analysis assigned CDR3 sequences and most-parsimonious VDJ recombination scenarios with the TCRdist pipeline. In a later analysis, every TCR beta chain was defined by the combination of its CDR3 amino acid sequence and its V-gene family, and reads without a unique V-gene family were dropped. As a way to deal with suspected cross-contamination and a sequencing artifact, a later analysis dropped 640 or so nucleotide sequences that were highly shared and had low generation probability. In a later analysis, a clonal expansion index was calculated for each public chain from normalized within-repertoire ranks of inferred template counts. In a later analysis, generation probabilities were computed using a VDJ recombination model fitted to out-of-frame rearrangements, and the results were checked against IGoR. Hypergeometric tests were used in a later analysis to score TCR-TCR, TCR-HLA and TCR-CMV co-occurrence, with a repertoire-size bias correction applied to the TCR pairs. To estimate false discovery rates, a later analysis permuted the HLA or CMV assignments 20 times. In a later analysis, co-occurring TCRs were grouped using DBSCAN, and TCRdist sequence similarity was added for clustering within HLA-allele-positive subsets. Co-occurrence clustering excluded repertoires with fewer than 30,000 or more than 120,000 public chains, plus five with anomalous nucleotide sharing. The source is immuneACCESS, and TCRdb retained only in-frame sequences with V and J called. Part of the clones is not carried over; for the studies checked, unresolved V genes explain less than half of this, and the remainder is unexplained. V and J calls plus clone size are reproduced from that table; the DNA served to infer D and trimming. Present in this sample are about 120,000 clones, 81% of which were seen just once. The top ten constitute 3.9% of the sample.

The V and J genes are TRBV5-4 and TRBJ1-2; TRBD1 is a weak D gene call, 6 bases matching. This clonotype was obtained from a woman between 25 and 40 years old in good health and CMV-seronegative. Sequencing used PBMCs. The DNA sequence is as follows: TGTGCCAGCAGCTTGTCAGGGGCGGATGGCTACACCTTC. Its protein is CASSLSGADGYTF.